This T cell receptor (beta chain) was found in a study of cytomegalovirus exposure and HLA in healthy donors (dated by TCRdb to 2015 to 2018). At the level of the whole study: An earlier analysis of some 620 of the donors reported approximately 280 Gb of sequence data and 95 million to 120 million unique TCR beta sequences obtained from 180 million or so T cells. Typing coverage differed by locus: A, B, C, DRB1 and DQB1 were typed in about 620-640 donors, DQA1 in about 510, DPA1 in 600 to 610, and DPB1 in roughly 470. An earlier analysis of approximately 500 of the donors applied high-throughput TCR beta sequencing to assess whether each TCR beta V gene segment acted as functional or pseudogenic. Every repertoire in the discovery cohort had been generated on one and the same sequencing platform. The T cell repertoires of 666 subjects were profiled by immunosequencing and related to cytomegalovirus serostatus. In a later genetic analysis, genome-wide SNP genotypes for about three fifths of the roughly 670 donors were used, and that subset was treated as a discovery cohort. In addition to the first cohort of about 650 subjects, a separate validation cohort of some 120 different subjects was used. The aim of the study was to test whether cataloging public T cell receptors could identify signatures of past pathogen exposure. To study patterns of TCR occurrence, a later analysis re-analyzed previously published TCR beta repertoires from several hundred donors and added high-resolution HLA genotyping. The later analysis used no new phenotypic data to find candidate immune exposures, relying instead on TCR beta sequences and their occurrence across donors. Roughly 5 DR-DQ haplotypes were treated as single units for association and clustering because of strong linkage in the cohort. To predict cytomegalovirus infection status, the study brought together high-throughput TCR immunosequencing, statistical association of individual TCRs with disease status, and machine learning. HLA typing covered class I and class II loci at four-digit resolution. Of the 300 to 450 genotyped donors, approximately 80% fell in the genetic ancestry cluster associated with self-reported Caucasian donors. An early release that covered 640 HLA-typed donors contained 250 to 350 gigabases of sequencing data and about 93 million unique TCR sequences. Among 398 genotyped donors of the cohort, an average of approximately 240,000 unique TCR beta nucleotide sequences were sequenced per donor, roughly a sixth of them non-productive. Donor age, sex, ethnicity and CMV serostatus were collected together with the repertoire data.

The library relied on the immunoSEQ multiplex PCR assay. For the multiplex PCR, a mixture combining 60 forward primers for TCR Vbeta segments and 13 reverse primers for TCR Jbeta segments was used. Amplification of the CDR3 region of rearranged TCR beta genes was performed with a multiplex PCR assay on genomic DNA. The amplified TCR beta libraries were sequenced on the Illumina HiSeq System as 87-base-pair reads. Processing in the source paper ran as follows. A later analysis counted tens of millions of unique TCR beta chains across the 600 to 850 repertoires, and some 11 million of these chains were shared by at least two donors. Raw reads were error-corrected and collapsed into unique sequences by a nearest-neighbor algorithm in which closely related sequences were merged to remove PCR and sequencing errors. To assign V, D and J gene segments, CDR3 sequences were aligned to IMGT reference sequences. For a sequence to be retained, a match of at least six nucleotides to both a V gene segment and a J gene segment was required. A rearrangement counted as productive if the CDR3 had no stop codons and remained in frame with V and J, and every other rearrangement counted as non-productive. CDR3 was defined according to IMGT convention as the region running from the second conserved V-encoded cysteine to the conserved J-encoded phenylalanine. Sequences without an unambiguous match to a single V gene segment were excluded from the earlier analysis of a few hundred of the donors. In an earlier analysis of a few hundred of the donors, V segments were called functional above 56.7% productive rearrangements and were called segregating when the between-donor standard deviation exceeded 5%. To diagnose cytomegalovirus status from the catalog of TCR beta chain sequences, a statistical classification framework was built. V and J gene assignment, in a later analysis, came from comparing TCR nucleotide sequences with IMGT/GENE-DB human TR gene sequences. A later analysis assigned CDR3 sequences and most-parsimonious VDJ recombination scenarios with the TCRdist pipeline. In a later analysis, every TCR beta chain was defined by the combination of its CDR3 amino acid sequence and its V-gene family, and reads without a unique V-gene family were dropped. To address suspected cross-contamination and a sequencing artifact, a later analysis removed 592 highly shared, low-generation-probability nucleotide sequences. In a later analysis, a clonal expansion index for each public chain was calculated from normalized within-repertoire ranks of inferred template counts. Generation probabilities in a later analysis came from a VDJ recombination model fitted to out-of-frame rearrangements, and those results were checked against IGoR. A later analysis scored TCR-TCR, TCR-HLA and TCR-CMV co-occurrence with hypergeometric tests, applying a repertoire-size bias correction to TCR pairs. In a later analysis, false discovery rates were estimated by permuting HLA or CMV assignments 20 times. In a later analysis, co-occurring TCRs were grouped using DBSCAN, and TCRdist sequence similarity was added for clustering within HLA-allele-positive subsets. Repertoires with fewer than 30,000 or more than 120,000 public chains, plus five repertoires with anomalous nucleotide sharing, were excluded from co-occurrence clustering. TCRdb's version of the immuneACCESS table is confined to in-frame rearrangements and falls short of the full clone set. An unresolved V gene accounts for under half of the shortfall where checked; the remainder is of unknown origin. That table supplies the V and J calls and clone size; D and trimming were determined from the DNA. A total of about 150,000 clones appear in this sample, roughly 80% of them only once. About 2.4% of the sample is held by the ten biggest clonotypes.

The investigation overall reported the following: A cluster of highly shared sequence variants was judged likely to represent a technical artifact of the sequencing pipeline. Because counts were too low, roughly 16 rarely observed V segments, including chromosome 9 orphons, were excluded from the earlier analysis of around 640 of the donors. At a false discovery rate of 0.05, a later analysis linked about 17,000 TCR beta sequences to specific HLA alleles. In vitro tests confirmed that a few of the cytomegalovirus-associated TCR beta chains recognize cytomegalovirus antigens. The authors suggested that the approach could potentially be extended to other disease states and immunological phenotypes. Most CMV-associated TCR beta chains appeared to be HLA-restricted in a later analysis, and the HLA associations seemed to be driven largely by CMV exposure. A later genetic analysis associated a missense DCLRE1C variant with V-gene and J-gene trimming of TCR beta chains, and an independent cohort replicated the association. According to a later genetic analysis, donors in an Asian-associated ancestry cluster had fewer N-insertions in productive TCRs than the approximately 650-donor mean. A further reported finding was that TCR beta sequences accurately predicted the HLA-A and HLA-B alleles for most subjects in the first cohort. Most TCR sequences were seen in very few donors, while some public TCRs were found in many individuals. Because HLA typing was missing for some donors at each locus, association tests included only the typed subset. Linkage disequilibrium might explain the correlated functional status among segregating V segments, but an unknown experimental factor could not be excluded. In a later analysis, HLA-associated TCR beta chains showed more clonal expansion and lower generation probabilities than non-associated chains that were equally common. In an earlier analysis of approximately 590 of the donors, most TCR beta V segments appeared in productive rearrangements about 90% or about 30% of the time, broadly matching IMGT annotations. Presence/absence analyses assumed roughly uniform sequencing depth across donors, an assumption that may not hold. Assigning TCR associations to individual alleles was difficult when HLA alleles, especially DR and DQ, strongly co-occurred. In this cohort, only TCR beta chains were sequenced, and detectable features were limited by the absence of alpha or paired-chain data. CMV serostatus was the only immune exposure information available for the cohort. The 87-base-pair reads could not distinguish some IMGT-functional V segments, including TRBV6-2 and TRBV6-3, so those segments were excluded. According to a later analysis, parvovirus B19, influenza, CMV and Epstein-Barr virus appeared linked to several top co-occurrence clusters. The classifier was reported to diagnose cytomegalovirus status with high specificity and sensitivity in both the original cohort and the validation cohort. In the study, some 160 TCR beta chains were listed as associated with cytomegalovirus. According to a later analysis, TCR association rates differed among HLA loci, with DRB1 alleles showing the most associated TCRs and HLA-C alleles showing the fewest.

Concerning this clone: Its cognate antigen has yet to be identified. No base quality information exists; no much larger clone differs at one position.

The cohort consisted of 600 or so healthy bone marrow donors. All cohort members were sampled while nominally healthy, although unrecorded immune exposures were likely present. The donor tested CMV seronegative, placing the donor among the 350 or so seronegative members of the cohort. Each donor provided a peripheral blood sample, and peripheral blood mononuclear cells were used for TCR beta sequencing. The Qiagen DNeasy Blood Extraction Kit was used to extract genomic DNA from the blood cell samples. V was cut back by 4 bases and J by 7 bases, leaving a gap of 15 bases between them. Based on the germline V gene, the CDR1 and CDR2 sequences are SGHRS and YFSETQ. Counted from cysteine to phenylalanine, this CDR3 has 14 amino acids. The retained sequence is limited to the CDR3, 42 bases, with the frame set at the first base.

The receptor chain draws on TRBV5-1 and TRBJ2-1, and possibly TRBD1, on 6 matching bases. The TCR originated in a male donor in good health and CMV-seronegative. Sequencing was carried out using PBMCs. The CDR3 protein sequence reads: CASSAHRVGNEQFF. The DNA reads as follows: TGCGCCAGCAGCGCGCACAGGGTAGGTAATGAGCAGTTCTTC. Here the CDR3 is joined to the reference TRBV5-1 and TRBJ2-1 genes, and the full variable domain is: KAGVTQTPRYLIKTRGQQVTLSCSPISGHRSVSWYQQTPGQGLQFLFEYFSETQRNKGNFPGRFSGRQFSNSRSEMNVSTLELGDSALYLCASSAHRVGNEQFFGPGTRLTVL.